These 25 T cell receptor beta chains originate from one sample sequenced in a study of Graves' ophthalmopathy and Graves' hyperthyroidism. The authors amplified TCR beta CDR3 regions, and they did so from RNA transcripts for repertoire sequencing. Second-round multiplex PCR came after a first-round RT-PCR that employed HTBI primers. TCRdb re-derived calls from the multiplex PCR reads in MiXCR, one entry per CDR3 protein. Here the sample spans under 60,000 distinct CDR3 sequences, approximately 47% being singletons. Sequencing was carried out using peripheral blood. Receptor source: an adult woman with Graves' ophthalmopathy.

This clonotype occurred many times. The CDR3 DNA sequence: TGTGCCAGCGGCGGGGGGGGGAGTAATGAAAAACTGTTTTTT. Its translation: CASGGGGSNEKLFF. This sequence joins TRBV7-9 and TRBJ1-4, with a possible D match to TRBD1 (5 bases). This CDR3 has 14 residues. Trimming took 8 bases from V and 4 from J, leaving 14 bases between them. CDR1 and CDR2 from the germline V gene are SEHNR and FQNEAQ (reference sequence).

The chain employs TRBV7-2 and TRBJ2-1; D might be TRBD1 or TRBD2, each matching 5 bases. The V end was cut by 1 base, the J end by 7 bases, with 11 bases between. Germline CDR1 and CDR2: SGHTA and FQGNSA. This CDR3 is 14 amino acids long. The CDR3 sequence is CASSLVGTGNEQFF. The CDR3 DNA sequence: TGTGCCAGCAGCTTAGTAGGGACCGGAAATGAGCAGTTCTTC. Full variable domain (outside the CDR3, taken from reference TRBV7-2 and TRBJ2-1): GAGVSQSPSNKVTEKGKDVELRCDPISGHTALYWYRQSLGQGLEFLIYFQGNSAPDKSGLPSDRFSAERTGGSVSTLTIQRTQQEDSAVYLCASSLVGTGNEQFFGPGTRLTVL.

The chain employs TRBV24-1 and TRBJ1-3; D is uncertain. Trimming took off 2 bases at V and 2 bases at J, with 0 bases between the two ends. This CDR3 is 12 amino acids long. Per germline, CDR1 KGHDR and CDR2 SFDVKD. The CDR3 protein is CATSDSGNTIYF. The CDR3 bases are TGTGCCACCAGTGATTCTGGAAACACCATATATTTT.

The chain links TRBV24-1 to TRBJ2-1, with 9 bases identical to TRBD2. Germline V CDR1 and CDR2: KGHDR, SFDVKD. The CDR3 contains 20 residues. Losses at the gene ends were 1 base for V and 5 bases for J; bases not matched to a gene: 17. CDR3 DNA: TGTGCCACCAGTGATTTCTCTAGCGGGGACTCATTCCGCGGGGACAATGAGCAGTTCTTC. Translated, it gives CATSDFSSGDSFRGDNEQFF.

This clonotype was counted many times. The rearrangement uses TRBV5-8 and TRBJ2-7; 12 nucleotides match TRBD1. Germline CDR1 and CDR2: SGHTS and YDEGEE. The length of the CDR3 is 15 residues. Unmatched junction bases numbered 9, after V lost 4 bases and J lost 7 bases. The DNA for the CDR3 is TGTGCCAGCAGCGACGGGACAGGGGGCTTGCGTGAGCAGTACTTC. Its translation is CASSDGTGGLREQYF.

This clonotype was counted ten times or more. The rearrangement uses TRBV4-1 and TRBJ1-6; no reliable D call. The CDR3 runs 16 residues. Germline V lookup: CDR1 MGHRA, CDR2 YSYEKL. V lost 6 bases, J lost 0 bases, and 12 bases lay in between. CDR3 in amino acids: CASRPTWSSYNSPLHF. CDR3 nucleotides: TGCGCCAGCAGACCTACCTGGAGCTCCTATAATTCACCCCTCCACTTT.

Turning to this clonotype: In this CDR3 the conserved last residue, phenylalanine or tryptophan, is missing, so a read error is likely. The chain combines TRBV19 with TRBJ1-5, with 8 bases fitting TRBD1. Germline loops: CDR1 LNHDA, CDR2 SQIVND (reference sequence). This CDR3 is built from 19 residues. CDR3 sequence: CANSTLRDRLLMRNQPQHL. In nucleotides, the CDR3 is TGTGCCAATAGTACTCTCCGGGACAGGCTTTTAATGCGGAATCAGCCCCAGCATCTT.

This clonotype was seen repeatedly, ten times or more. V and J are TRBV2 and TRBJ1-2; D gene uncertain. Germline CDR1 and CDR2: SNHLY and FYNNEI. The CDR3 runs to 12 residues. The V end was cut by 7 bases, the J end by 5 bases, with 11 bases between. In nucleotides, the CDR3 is TGTGCCAGCAAGTCCGAATTTTATGGCTACACCTTC. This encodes CASKSEFYGYTF.

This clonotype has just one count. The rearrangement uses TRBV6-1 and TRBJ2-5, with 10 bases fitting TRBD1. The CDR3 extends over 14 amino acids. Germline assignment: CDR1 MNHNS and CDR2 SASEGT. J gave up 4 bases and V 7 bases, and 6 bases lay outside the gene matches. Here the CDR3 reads CASNFGTGVETQYF. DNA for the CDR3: TGTGCCAGCAATTTCGGGACAGGGGTAGAGACCCAGTACTTC.

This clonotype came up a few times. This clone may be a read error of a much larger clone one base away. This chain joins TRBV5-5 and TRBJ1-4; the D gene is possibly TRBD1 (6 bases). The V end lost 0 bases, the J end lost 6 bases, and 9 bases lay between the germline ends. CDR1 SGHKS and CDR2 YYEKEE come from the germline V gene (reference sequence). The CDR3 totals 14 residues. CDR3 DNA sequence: TGTGCCAGCAGCTTGGAGGGGGGCGATGAAAAACTGTTTTTT. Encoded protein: CASSLEGGDEKLFF.

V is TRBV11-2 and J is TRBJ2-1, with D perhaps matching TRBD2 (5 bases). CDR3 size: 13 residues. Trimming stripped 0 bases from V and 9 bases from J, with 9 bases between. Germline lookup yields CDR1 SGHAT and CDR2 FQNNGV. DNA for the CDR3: TGTGCCAGCAGCTTAGAGAGAAGCGGTGAGCAGTTCTTC. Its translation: CASSLERSGEQFF.

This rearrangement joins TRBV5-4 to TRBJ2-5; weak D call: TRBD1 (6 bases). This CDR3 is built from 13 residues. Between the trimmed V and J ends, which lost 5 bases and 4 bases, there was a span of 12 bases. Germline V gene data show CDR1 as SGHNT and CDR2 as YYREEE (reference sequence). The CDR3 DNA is TGTGCCAGCAGAGATTACAGGGTAGAGACCCAGTACTTC. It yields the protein CASRDYRVETQYF.

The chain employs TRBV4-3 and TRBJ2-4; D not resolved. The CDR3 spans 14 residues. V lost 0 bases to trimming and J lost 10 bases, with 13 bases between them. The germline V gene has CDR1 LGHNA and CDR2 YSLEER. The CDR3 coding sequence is TGCGCCAGCAGCCAAGATAAGACCGGGCGGATTCAGTACTTC. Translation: CASSQDKTGRIQYF.

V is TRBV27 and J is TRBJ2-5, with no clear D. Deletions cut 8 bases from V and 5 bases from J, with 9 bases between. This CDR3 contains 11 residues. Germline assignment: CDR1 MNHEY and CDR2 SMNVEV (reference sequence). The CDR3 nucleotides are TGTGCCAGCGGTACAAGGGAGACCCAGTACTTC. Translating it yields CASGTRETQYF.

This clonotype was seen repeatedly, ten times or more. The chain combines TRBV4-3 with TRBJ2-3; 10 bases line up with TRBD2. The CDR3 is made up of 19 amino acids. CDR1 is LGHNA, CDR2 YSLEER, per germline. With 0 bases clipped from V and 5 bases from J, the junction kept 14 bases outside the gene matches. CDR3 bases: TGCGCCAGCAGCCAAGAAGGAAGCGGGAGGGCCGGTCGGGAAGATACGCAGTATTTT. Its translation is CASSQEGSGRAGREDTQYF.

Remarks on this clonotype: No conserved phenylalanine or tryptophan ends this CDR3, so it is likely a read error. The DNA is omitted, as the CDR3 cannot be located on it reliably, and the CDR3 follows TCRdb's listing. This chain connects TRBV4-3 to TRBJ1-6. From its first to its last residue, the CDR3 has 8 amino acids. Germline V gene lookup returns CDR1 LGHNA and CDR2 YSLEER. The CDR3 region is CASSQETS.

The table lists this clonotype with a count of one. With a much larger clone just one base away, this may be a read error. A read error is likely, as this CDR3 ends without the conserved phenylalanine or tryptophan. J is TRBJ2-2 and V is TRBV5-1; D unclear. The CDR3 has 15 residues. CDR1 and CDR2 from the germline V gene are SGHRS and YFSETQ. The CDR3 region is CASSQDQLSARELFS. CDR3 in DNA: TGTGCCAGCAGCCAAGATCAACTCTCTGCTAGGGAGCTGTTTTCT.

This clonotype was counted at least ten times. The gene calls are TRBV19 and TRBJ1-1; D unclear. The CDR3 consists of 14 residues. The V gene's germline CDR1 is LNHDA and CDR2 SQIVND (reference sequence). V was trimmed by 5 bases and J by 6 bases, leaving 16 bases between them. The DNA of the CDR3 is TGTGCCAGTAGTCCCCACTCCCCAAATCCTGAAGCTTTCTTT. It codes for CASSPHSPNPEAFF.

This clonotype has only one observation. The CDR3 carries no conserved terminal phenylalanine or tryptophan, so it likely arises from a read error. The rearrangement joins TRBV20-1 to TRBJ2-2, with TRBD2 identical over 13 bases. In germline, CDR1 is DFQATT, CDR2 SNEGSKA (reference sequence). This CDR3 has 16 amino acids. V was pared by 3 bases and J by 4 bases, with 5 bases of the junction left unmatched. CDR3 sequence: CSASGGLAGLTGELFC. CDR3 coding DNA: TGCAGTGCTAGCGGGGGACTAGCGGGGCTCACCGGGGAGCTGTTTTGT.

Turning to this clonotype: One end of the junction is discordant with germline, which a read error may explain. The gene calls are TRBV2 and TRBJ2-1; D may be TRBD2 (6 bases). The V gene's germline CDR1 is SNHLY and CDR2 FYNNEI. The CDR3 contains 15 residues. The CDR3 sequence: CASREGIIAANEQFF. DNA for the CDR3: TGTGCCAGCAGAGAAGGGATTATAGCGGCCAATGAGCAGTTCTTC.

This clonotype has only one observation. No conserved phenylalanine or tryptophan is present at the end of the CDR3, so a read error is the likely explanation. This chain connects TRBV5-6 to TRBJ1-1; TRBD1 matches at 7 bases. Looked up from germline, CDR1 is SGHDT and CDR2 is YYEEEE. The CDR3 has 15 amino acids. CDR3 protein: CTSSWEGQLNTEAFL. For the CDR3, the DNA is TGTACCAGCAGCTGGGAGGGACAGTTGAACACTGAAGCTTTCCTT.

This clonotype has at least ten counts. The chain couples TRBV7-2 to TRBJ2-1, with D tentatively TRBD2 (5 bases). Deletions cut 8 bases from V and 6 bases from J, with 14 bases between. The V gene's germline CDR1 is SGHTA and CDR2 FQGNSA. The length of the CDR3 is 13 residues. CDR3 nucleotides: TGTGCCAGCTCCGGACTCATCCCCAATGAGCAGTTCTTC. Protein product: CASSGLIPNEQFF.

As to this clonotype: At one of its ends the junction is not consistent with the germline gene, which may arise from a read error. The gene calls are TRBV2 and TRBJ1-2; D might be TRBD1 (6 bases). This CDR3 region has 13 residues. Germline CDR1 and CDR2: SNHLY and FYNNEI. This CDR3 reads CATPDRPSGGCTF. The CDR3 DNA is TGTGCCACACCAGACAGGCCCTCGGGTGGCTGCACCTTC.

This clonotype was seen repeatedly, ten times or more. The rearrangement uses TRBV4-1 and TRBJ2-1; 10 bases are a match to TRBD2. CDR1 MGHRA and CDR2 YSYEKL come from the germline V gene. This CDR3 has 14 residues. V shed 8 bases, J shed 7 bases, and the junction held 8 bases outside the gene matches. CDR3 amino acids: CASSLAGVKNEQFF. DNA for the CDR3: TGCGCCAGCTCTCTAGCGGGAGTGAAGAATGAGCAGTTCTTC.

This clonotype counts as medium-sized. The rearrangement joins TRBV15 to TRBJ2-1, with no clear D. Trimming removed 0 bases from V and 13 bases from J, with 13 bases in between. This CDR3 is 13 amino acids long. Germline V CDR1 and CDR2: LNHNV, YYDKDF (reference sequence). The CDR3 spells CATSRDRNSPQFF. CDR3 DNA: TGTGCCACCAGCAGAGATCGGAACAGCCCACAGTTCTTC.